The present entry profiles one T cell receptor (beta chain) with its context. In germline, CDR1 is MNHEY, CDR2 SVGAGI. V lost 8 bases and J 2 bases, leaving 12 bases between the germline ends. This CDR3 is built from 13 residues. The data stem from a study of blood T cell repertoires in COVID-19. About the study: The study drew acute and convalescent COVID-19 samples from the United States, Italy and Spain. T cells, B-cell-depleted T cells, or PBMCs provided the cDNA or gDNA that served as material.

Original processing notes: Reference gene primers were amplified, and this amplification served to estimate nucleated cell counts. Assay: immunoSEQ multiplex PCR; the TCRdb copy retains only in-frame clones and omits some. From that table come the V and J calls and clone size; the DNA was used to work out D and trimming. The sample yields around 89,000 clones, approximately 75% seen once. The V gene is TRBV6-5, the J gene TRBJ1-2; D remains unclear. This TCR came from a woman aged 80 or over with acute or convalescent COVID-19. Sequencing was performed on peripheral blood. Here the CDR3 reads CASVRSGNYGYTF. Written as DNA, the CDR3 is TGTGCCAGCGTAAGGTCCGGGAACTATGGCTACACCTTC.